Below, one T cell receptor beta chain is given with its context. Germline lookup yields CDR1 SNHLY and CDR2 FYNNEI. After removal of 10 bases from V and 3 bases from J, the junction contained 10 bases not matched to a gene. CDR3 length equals 15 residues. Across several immunoSEQ plates, the genomic DNA of each subset was split evenly. Clones were sequenced by immunoSEQ multiplex PCR, and TCRdb holds only the in-frame ones, with some missing. The sample records approximately 1,000,000 clones, around 82% being singletons. The sample belongs to a study of shared clonotypes between healthy human individuals.

The rearrangement links TRBV2 to TRBJ1-1, with 11 bases aligning to TRBD1. The TCR was taken from a man aged 18 to 29 in good health. Some clones in this sample may be carry-over from other donors' samples. Material for sequencing was memory CD4+ T cells from PBMCs. Described subset: CD45RA-negative fraction. The CDR3 sequence is CATKERTGGHTEAFF. CDR3 in DNA: TGTGCCACAAAAGAGAGGACAGGGGGCCACACTGAAGCTTTCTTT.